The 6 T cell receptor beta chains reported below all come from one sample, sequenced in a study of T cells in Graves' hyperthyroidism and ophthalmopathy. Using RNA transcripts as the source, TCR beta CDR3 regions were amplified. During a first-round RT-PCR of the TCR CDR3, the HTBI primer set was used. MiXCR was run by TCRdb on the multiplex PCR reads, yielding one entry per CDR3 protein. The sample lists approximately 330,000 distinct CDR3 sequences; around a sixth were seen once. Sequenced: blood. Receptor source: a woman aged 50 to 60 with Graves' hyperthyroidism.

This chain connects TRBV15 to TRBJ1-6; no firm D call. V lost 0 bases and J lost 9, with 9 bases in between. Germline loops: CDR1 LNHNV, CDR2 YYDKDF (reference sequence). This CDR3 is built from 14 residues. CDR3 bases: TGTGCCACCAGCAGAGATCCCGGGGTTTCACCCCTCCACTTT. It encodes CATSRDPGVSPLHF.

There are a few counts of this clonotype. For the CDR3, the DNA is TGTGCCAGCAGCTCGGGCGGGAGTGGTTTTGTGTACGAGCAGTACTTC. Its translation is CASSSGGSGFVYEQYF. The chain combines TRBV7-2 with TRBJ2-7; 7 positions match TRBD2. CDR1 is SGHTA and CDR2 is FQGNSA in the germline V gene. V lost 4 bases and J lost 4; bases outside the gene matches: 13. The CDR3 consists of 16 residues.

There are many counts of this clonotype. V is TRBV28 and J is TRBJ2-7; D gene unclear. Trimming removed 5 bases at V and 0 bases at J, with 14 bases between. CDR1 and CDR2 (germline): MDHEN, SYDVKM. The CDR3 consists of 15 residues. The chain's CDR3 is CASSILISSSYEQYF. In DNA, the CDR3 is TGTGCCAGCAGTATATTAATTTCCAGCTCCTACGAGCAGTACTTC.

As for this clonotype: Being one base from a much bigger clone, this may be a read error. V usage is TRBV3-1 and J usage is TRBJ2-1; tentatively, D is TRBD2 (6 bases). Germline values: CDR1 LGHDT, CDR2 YNNKEL (reference sequence). CDR3 size: 16 residues. The CDR3 region has the DNA TGTGCCAGCAGCCAAGATCTCGGGGGAGCTTACAATGAGCAGTCCTTC. Protein sequence: CASSQDLGGAYNEQSF.

This clonotype was counted a few times. This chain joins TRBV19 and TRBJ2-7; tentatively, D is TRBD1 (5 bases). Germline V gene lookup returns CDR1 LNHDA and CDR2 SQIVND (reference sequence). This CDR3 contains 12 residues. Trimming took off 10 bases at V and 2 bases at J, with 12 bases between the two ends. The CDR3 reads CATLDTAYEQYF. The DNA of the CDR3 is TGTGCCACCCTGGACACGGCCTACGAGCAGTACTTC.

This clonotype has at least ten counts. The chain links TRBV11-2 to TRBJ2-1; TRBD1 is a possible D gene (5 bases). The CDR3 runs to 16 residues. Per germline, CDR1 SGHAT and CDR2 FQNNGV. Trimming cost V 0 bases and J 2 bases, with 11 bases left between them. The CDR3 DNA follows: TGTGCCAGCAGCTTAGAGGGGCGGCCGGCCTACAATGAGCAGTTCTTC. This codes for CASSLEGRPAYNEQFF.